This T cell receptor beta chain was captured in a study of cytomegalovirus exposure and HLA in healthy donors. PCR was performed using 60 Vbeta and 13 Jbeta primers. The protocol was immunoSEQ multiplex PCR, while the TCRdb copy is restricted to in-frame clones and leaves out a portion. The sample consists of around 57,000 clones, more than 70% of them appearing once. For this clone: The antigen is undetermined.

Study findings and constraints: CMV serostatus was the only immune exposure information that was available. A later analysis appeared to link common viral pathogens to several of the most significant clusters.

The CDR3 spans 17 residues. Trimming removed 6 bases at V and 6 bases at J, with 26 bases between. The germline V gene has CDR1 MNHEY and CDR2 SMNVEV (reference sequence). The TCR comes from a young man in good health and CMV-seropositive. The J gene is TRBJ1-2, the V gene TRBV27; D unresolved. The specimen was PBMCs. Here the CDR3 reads CASRRPTSGGYYDGYTF. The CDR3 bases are TGTGCCAGCAGGCGGCCGACGTCGGGTGGGTACTATGATGGCTACACCTTC.